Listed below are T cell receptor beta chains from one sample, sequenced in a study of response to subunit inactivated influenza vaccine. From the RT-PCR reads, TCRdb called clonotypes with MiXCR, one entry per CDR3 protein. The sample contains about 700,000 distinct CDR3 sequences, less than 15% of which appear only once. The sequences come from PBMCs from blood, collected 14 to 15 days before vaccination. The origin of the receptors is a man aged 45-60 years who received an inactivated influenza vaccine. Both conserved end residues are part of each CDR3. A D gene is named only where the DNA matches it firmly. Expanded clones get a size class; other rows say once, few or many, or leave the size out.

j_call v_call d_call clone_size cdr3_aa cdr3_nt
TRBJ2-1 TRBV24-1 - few CATSVDRYNEQFF TGTGCCACCAGTGTGGATCGGTACAATGAGCAGTTCTTC
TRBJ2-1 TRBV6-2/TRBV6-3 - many CASSYPDQKIF TGTGCCAGCAGTTACCCCGACCAGAAGATCTTC
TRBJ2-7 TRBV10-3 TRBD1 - CAISTGQGRREQYF TGTGCCATCAGCACAGGACAGGGTAGGCGCGAGCAGTACTTC
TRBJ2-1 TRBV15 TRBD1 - CATQMTGGFYEQFF TGTGCCACACAAATGACAGGGGGCTTTTATGAGCAGTTCTTC
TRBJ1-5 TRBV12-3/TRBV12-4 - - CASSPVSSNQPQHF TGTGCCAGCAGCCCCGTGAGTAGCAATCAGCCCCAGCATTTT
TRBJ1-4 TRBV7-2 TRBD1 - CASGNRGTNEKLFF TGTGCCAGCGGAAACAGGGGTACTAATGAAAAACTGTTTTTT
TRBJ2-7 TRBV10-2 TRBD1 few CASSESRGQYEQYF TGCGCCAGCAGTGAGAGCAGGGGGCAATACGAGCAGTACTTC
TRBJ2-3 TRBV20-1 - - CSASSGASDTQYF TGCAGTGCTAGTTCGGGGGCGTCAGATACGCAGTATTTT
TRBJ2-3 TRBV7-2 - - CASSFGVLGTDTQYF TGTGCCAGCAGCTTTGGGGTCTTAGGCACAGATACGCAGTATTTT
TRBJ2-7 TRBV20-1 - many CSASGGYEQYF TGCAGTGCTAGTGGGGGTTACGAGCAGTACTTC
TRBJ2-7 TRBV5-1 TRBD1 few CASSLAAGGVDEQYF TGCGCCAGCAGCTTGGCGGCAGGGGGAGTAGACGAGCAGTACTTC
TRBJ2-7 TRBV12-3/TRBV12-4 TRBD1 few CASSPTGQGIYEQYF TGTGCCAGCAGTCCCACCGGACAGGGAATTTACGAGCAGTACTTC
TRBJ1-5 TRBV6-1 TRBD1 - CASGTTGNNQPQHF TGTGCCAGTGGAACGACAGGGAACAATCAGCCCCAGCATTTT
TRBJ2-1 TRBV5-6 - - CASSLLFAGRNEQFF TGTGCCAGCAGCTTGTTGTTTGCCGGACGTAATGAGCAGTTCTTC
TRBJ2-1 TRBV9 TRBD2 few CASSTPGRTSRSYNEQFF TGTGCCAGCAGCACTCCAGGGAGGACTAGTCGGTCCTACAATGAGCAGTTCTTC
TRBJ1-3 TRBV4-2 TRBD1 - CASSQDDRGRGNTIYF TGTGCCAGCAGCCAAGATGACAGGGGGCGCGGAAACACCATATATTTT
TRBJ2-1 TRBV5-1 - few CASSLERDSYNEQFF TGCGCCAGCAGCTTGGAACGGGACTCCTACAATGAGCAGTTCTTC
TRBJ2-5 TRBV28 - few CASNSRGETQYF TGTGCCAGCAATTCTAGGGGGGAGACCCAGTACTTC
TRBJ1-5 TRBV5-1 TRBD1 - CASSLGLGQNNQPQHF TGCGCCAGCAGCTTGGGATTGGGACAGAATAATCAGCCCCAGCATTTT
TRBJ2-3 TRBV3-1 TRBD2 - CASRQRGPGDTQYF TGTGCCAGCAGACAGCGGGGGCCGGGGGATACGCAGTATTTT
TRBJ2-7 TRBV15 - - CATSRDTVYEQYF TGTGCCACCAGCAGAGATACCGTGTACGAGCAGTACTTC
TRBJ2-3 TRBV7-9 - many CASSHSDTQYF TGTGCCAGCAGTCACAGTGATACGCAGTATTTT
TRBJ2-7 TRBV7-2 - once CGSTSTGGDSYEQYF TGTGGCAGCACCAGCACCGGAGGGGATTCCTACGAGCAGTACTTC
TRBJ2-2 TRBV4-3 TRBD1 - CASSQARDRGFAGELFF TGCGCCAGCAGCCAAGCGCGCGACAGGGGATTTGCCGGGGAGCTGTTTTTT
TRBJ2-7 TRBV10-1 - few CASSDQGDEQYF TGCGCCAGCAGTGATCAGGGTGACGAGCAGTACTTC
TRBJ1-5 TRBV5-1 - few CASSFYVDQPQHF TGCGCCAGCAGCTTCTATGTCGATCAGCCCCAGCATTTT
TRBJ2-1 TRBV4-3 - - CASSQDLTPPIEQFF TGCGCCAGCAGCCAAGATCTTACCCCCCCAATTGAGCAGTTCTTC
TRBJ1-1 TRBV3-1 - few CASSGGVMNTEAFF TGTGCCAGCAGTGGAGGGGTCATGAACACTGAAGCTTTCTTT
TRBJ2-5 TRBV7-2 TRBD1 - CASSFDRGHRETQYF TGTGCCAGCAGCTTCGACAGGGGGCATCGAGAGACCCAGTACTTC
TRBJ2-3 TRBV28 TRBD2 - CASSPWRGSTDTQYF TGTGCCAGCAGTCCCTGGCGGGGGAGCACAGATACGCAGTATTTT
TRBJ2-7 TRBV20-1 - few CSARDWRGGSTSYEQYF TGCAGTGCTAGAGATTGGAGAGGCGGGTCCACCTCCTACGAGCAGTACTTC
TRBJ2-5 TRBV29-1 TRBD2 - CSVAFSIRGEETQYF TGCAGCGTCGCTTTCTCAATCCGGGGGGAAGAGACCCAGTACTTC
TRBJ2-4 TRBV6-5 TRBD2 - CASSYSASGVYTQYF TGTGCCAGCAGTTACTCGGCTAGCGGGGTATACACTCAGTACTTC
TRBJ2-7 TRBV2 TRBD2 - CASSWGTSAEQYF TGTGCCAGCAGTTGGGGGACTAGCGCCGAGCAGTACTTC
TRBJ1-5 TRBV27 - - CASGAGGFNQPQHF TGTGCCAGCGGTGCTGGGGGCTTCAATCAGCCCCAGCATTTT
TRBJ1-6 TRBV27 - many CASTLSYNSPLHF TGTGCCAGCACGTTATCCTATAATTCACCCCTCCACTTT
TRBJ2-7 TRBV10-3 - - CASDIPSYEQYF TGTGCCAGCGACATCCCCTCCTACGAGCAGTACTTC
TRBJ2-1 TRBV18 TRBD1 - CASSPQTGGISNEQFF TGTGCCAGCTCACCCCAGACAGGGGGGATTAGCAATGAGCAGTTCTTC
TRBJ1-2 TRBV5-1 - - CASSSELGLLRGYTF TGCGCCAGCAGCTCCGAACTTGGTTTACTAAGGGGCTACACCTTC
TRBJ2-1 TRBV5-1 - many CASSLDVVAGINEQFF TGCGCCAGCAGCTTGGACGTGGTAGCCGGGATCAATGAGCAGTTCTTC
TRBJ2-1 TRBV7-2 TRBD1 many CASSLTGNEQFF TGTGCCAGCAGTCTGACAGGGAACGAGCAGTTCTTC
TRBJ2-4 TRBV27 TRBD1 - CASSSTGQGNIQYF TGTGCCAGCAGTTCGACAGGGCAAGGAAACATTCAGTACTTC